The sequence of this T cell receptor beta chain was determined in a study of neoadjuvant anti-PD-1 for oral cavity cancer. Points on this clone: Its matching antigen is unknown.

Study-wide results and caveats: Only a few patients per response group were TCR-analyzed; validation needed. Higher pretreatment Treg/Th17 ratios tracked higher pretreatment blood clonality.

The data were produced by immunoSEQ multiplex PCR, yet TCRdb's version contains in-frame clones alone and is incomplete. In the table there are about 15,000 clones, 35% to 40% of which are singletons. Indicated time point: after neoadjuvant nivolumab, at surgical resection. Patients had HPV-negative, locally advanced oral cavity squamous cell carcinoma. Trimming shortened V by 4 bases and J by 5 bases, and 19 bases separated the two germline ends. Per germline, CDR1 SGHVS and CDR2 FNYEAQ. The CDR3 loop spans 16 amino acids. The starting material was tumor tissue, obtained after nivolumab (anti-PD-1) treatment. The origin of this receptor is a person aged 35-79 years with oral cavity squamous cell carcinoma. The V gene is TRBV7-6, the J gene TRBJ2-3; D may correspond to TRBD1 or TRBD2 (6 bases each). The CDR3 DNA follows: TGTGCCAGCAGCTCGAGGGGGGCAGGGCGTGAAGATACGCAGTATTTT. Its translation is CASSSRGAGREDTQYF.